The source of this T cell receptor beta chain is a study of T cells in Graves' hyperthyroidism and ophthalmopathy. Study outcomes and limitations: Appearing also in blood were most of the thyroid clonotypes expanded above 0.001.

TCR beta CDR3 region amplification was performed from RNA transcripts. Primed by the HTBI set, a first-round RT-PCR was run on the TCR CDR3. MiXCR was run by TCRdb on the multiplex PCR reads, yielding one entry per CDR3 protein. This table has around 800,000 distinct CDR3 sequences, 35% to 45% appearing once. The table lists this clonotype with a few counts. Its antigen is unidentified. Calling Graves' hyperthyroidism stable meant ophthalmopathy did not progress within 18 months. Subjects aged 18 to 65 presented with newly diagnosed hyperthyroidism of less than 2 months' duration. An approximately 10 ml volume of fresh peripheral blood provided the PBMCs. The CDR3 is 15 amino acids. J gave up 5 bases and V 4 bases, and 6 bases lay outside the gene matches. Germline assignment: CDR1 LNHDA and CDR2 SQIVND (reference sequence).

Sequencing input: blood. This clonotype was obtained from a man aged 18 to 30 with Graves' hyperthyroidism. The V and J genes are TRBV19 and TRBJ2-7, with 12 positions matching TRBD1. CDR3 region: CASSNPGTGGHEQYF. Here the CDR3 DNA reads TGTGCCAGTAGTAATCCCGGGACAGGGGGCCACGAGCAGTACTTC.